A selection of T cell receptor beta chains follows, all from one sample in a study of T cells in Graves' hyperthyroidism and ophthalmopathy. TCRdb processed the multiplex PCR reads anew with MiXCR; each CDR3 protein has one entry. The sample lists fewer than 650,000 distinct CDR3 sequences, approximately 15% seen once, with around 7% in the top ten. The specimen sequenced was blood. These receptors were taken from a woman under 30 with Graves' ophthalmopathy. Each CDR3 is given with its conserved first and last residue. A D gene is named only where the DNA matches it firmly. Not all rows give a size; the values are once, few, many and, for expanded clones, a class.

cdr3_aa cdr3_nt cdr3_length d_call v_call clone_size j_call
CASSVTSGEQFF TGTGCCAGCAGCGTTACTAGCGGAGAGCAGTTCTTC 12 TRBD2 TRBV9 few TRBJ2-1
CASTNPESGPSHTF TGTGCCAGCACCAACCCGGAATCAGGGCCTTCGCACACCTTC 14 NA TRBV7-9 many TRBJ1-2
CASSPTRYDNEQFF TGTGCCAGCAGCCCCACACGGTATGATAATGAGCAGTTCTTC 14 NA TRBV7-8 many TRBJ2-1
CASSQDRVGTSGSGRETQYF TGTGCCAGCAGCCAAGATCGCGTGGGGACTAGCGGGAGTGGGAGGGAGACCCAGTACTTC 20 TRBD2 TRBV28 NA TRBJ2-5
CASSKAGGRLETQYF TGTGCCAGCAGTAAAGCCGGGGGGCGTCTGGAGACCCAGTACTTC 15 NA TRBV28 many TRBJ2-5
CSALRGGSSSYNSPLHF TGCAGTGCTCTTCGTGGTGGTTCGAGCTCCTATAATTCACCCCTCCACTTT 17 NA TRBV20-1 many TRBJ1-6
CASSLTLRGRWATGELFF TGTGCCAGCAGCTTAACGCTCCGCGGGAGATGGGCCACCGGGGAGCTGTTTTTT 18 TRBD2 TRBV7-3 NA TRBJ2-2
CASRFTGDTQYF TGTGCCAGCAGGTTTACAGGAGATACGCAGTATTTT 12 NA TRBV2 many TRBJ2-3
CASGLQDPTEAFF TGTGCTAGTGGCTTACAGGATCCGACTGAAGCTTTCTTT 13 NA TRBV12-5 many TRBJ1-1
CASSPGLQGEKYGYTF TGTGCCAGCTCACCAGGATTACAGGGAGAAAAGTATGGCTACACCTTC 16 NA TRBV18 NA TRBJ1-2
CASSIRKVRQGRTEAFF TGTGCCAGTAGTATTAGAAAAGTCCGGCAGGGGCGTACTGAAGCTTTCTTT 17 NA TRBV19 many TRBJ1-1
CASSSGQTQETQYF TGTGCCAGCAGTTCGGGACAGACTCAAGAGACCCAGTACTTC 14 TRBD1 TRBV28 many TRBJ2-5
CASSDRLGLLWPGELFF TGTGCCAGCAGTGATCGTTTGGGACTACTCTGGCCCGGGGAGCTGTTTTTT 17 TRBD2 TRBV2 NA TRBJ2-2
CASSWDLGYEQYF TGTGCCAGCAGTTGGGACTTGGGTTACGAGCAGTACTTC 13 NA TRBV6-1 many TRBJ2-7
CASRPFVGDTEAFF TGTGCCAGTAGGCCCTTTGTGGGGGACACTGAAGCTTTCTTT 14 NA TRBV19 many TRBJ1-1
CASTKTQRDIQYF TGTGCCAGCACTAAGACCCAAAGGGACATTCAGTACTTC 13 NA TRBV6-1 many TRBJ2-4
CAWSLSEGEQFF TGTGCCTGGTCTCTTTCGGAGGGTGAGCAGTTCTTC 12 NA TRBV30 once TRBJ2-1
CSVEAAGTSYEQYF TGCAGCGTTGAAGCGGCCGGGACTTCCTACGAGCAGTACTTC 14 NA TRBV29-1 many TRBJ2-7